Each of the 17 T cell receptor beta chains below was sequenced from the same sample in a study of cytomegalovirus exposure and HLA in healthy donors. The primer mix had 60 Vbeta and 13 Jbeta primers. Some clones are missing from TCRdb's copy, which holds only in-frame ones; the method was immunoSEQ multiplex PCR. The data hold 90,000 to 120,000 clones, with around 80% observed a single time. The material sequenced was PBMCs. Receptors originate from a man in his thirties or forties in good health and CMV-seropositive.

The chain has TRBV18 and TRBJ2-3, with D possibly TRBD1 on 6 matching bases. CDR1 and CDR2 from the germline V gene are KGHSH and LQKENI. V lost 4 bases and J lost 3, with 14 bases in between. CDR3 length: 15 residues. DNA for the CDR3: TGTGCCAGCTCACAATCCTCTACAGGGACAGATACGCAGTATTTT. Protein product: CASSQSSTGTDTQYF. The variable domain in full, completed from reference TRBV18 and TRBJ2-3, reads NAGVMQNPRHLVRRRGQEARLRCSPMKGHSHVYWYRQLPEEGLKFMVYLQKENIIDESGMPKERFSAEFPKEGPSILRIQQVVRGDSAAYFCASSQSSTGTDTQYFGPGTRLTVL.

This sequence joins TRBV30 and TRBJ1-1, with 9 bases matching TRBD1. The length of the CDR3 is 16 residues. V lost 0 bases to trimming and J lost 1 base; unmatched junction nucleotides: 6. Germline CDR1 and CDR2: GTSNPN and SVGIG (reference sequence). The CDR3, as DNA: TGTGCCTGGAGTGTACTTCCGGGACAGGGGAACACTGAAGCTTTCTTT. Translated, it gives CAWSVLPGQGNTEAFF. The variable domain in full, completed from reference TRBV30 and TRBJ1-1, reads SQTIHQWPATLVQPVGSPLSLECTVEGTSNPNLYWYRQAAGRGLQLLFYSVGIGQISSEVPQNLSASRPQDRQFILSSKKLLLSDSGFYLCAWSVLPGQGNTEAFFGQGTRLTVV.

In this sample, this clone turned up once. The V gene is TRBV5-1, the J gene TRBJ2-1; TRBD2 is a possible D gene (5 bases). Trimming stripped 0 bases from V and 0 bases from J, with 13 bases between. This CDR3 region has 17 residues. The V gene's germline CDR1 is SGHRS and CDR2 YFSETQ. The DNA for the CDR3 is TGCGCCAGCAGCTTGGCCGCGGGCCTAAGCTCCTACAATGAGCAGTTCTTC. Translating it yields CASSLAAGLSSYNEQFF.

The chain uses TRBV29-1 and TRBJ1-1, with D perhaps matching TRBD1 (6 bases). V lost 0 bases and J 5 bases, leaving 10 bases between the germline ends. The CDR3 runs 13 residues. The germline V gene has CDR1 SQVTM and CDR2 ANQGSEA. CDR3 region: CSVEDFRGTEAFF. The CDR3, as DNA: TGCAGCGTTGAAGACTTCAGGGGAACTGAAGCTTTCTTT.

J is TRBJ1-2 and V is TRBV28; D is ambiguous. This CDR3 spans 16 amino acids. Trimming took 6 bases from V and 1 from J, leaving 18 bases between them. Germline V lookup: CDR1 MDHEN, CDR2 SYDVKM. As DNA, the CDR3 is TGTGCCAGCAGCTCCGGAGGAGGGAGACTTAACTATGGCTACACCTTC. Its protein is CASSSGGGRLNYGYTF.

V and J are TRBV6-5 and TRBJ1-1; D might be TRBD1 (6 bases). The ends were cut back, 6 bases at V and 4 bases at J, with 12 bases in the middle. Germline CDR1 and CDR2: MNHEY and SVGAGI. The length of the CDR3 is 13 residues. The CDR3, as DNA: TGTGCCAGCAGAGGACAGCTCGGCACTGAAGCTTTCTTT. It specifies CASRGQLGTEAFF.

This clone was picked up a small number of times. The chain employs TRBV7-8 and TRBJ1-1; 9 bases are shared with TRBD1. Germline CDR1 is SGHVS and CDR2 is FQNEAQ. The CDR3 spans 16 residues. J was trimmed by 6 bases and V by 2 bases; bases with no gene match: 10. The CDR3: CASSLSYRDRVSEAFF. CDR3 sequence (DNA): TGTGCCAGCAGCTTATCATACCGGGACAGGGTATCTGAAGCTTTCTTT.

The gene calls are TRBV29-1 and TRBJ1-2; D gene uncertain. The V gene's germline CDR1 is SQVTM and CDR2 ANQGSEA. Deletions cut 3 bases from V and 7 bases from J, with 9 bases between. The CDR3 is 11 residues long. CDR3: CSVEAVLGYTF. The CDR3 bases are TGCAGCGTTGAGGCTGTTCTTGGCTACACCTTC.

With respect to this clone: At one boundary the junction diverges from the germline segment, which might be a read error. J is TRBJ2-5 and V is TRBV7-7; D possibly corresponds to TRBD2 (5 bases). Germline V gene data show CDR1 as SSHAT and CDR2 as FNYEAQ (reference sequence). The CDR3 is 13 residues long. CDR3: CASSRGHQETQYF. In DNA, the CDR3 is TGTGCTAGCAGCCGAGGGCACCAAGAGACCCAGTACTTC. Full variable domain (rest looked up from reference TRBV7-7 and TRBJ2-5): GAGVSQSPRYKVTKRGQDVTLRCDPISSHATLYWYQQALGQGPEFLTYFNYEAQPDKSGLPSDRFSAERPEGSISTLTIQRTEQRDSAMYRCASSRGHQETQYFGPGTRLLVL.

The genes are TRBV4-2 and TRBJ2-1; 11 positions match TRBD2. The CDR3 has 16 residues. The ends lost 0 bases at V and 6 bases at J; junction bases unmatched: 4. Germline CDR1 reads LGHNA; CDR2 reads YNFKEQ. The DNA of the CDR3 is TGTGCCAGCAGCCAAGATACTAGCGGGGGCTGCAATGAGCAGTTCTTC. It yields the protein CASSQDTSGGCNEQFF.

The genes are TRBV6-1 and TRBJ2-3; tentatively, D is TRBD1 (5 bases). Germline V gene sequence: CDR1 MNHNS, CDR2 SASEGT. This CDR3 contains 12 residues. V lost 4 bases, J lost 7 bases, and 9 bases lay in between. CDR3 amino acids: CASSVQGNTQYF. The CDR3 DNA reads TGTGCCAGCAGTGTGCAGGGAAATACGCAGTATTTT.

This clone has more than one count but fewer than ten. This chain connects TRBV18 to TRBJ2-7; maybe TRBD1 (6 bases). Trimming took 3 bases from V and 6 from J, leaving 9 bases between them. The CDR3 is 12 amino acids. The germline V gene has CDR1 KGHSH and CDR2 LQKENI. CDR3 sequence (DNA): TGTGCCAGCTCACCCCAGGGGTCCGAGCAGTACTTC. It yields the protein CASSPQGSEQYF.

This clone has just one count. The V call is TRBV28, the J call TRBJ1-2, with TRBD1 matching over 7 bases. Germline V gene data show CDR1 as MDHEN and CDR2 as SYDVKM. The CDR3 covers 12 residues. J lost 8 bases, V lost 6 bases, and 6 bases had no gene match. CDR3 sequence reads: CASRKTGWGYTF. The CDR3 DNA sequence: TGTGCCAGCAGAAAGACAGGGTGGGGCTACACCTTC.

The rearrangement uses TRBV10-3 and TRBJ2-6, with D possibly matching TRBD1 (5 bases). V was shortened by 0 bases and J by 4 bases, with 13 bases between the two germline ends. CDR1 ENHRY and CDR2 SYGVKD come from the germline V gene. This CDR3 has 17 amino acids. The CDR3 loop is CAISESTGLGGANVLTF. CDR3 nucleotide sequence: TGTGCCATCAGTGAGTCAACAGGCCTAGGAGGGGCCAACGTCCTGACTTTC.

This chain connects TRBV18 to TRBJ1-1; no clear D. This CDR3 has 16 amino acids. Germline assignment: CDR1 KGHSH and CDR2 LQKENI. Trimming removed 2 bases at V and 5 bases at J, with 18 bases between. This CDR3 is CASSPGSQGRNTEAFF. CDR3 coding DNA: TGTGCCAGCTCACCAGGGTCGCAAGGGAGGAATACTGAAGCTTTCTTT.

V gene TRBV4-1 combines with J gene TRBJ2-7, with D possibly being TRBD1 (5 bases). CDR1 and CDR2 (germline): MGHRA, YSYEKL. The V end lost 2 bases, the J end lost 0 bases, and 26 bases lay between the germline ends. The CDR3 spans 20 residues. In nucleotides, the CDR3 is TGCGCCAGCAGCCAAAGCCCGGTGGGGCACCCTGGATTGAGCTCCTACGAGCAGTACTTC. It yields the protein CASSQSPVGHPGLSSYEQYF.

The gene calls are TRBV6-1 and TRBJ2-2; TRBD1 might be the D (6 bases). Trimming took off 6 bases at V and 9 bases at J, with 20 bases between the two ends. The CDR3 consists of 15 residues. Germline-derived CDR1 and CDR2 are MNHNS and SASEGT. DNA of the CDR3: TGTGCCAGCAGGCCCCAGGGGATAGATTATCGGGAGCTGTTTTTT. The encoded protein is CASRPQGIDYRELFF.